This T cell receptor (beta chain) was captured in a study of early T cells in non-severe SARS-CoV-2 infection. Study-level background: Sequencing targeted bulk RNA from unsorted whole blood, leaving chains unpaired.

Each cDNA molecule carried a unique molecular identifier. TCRdb analysed the 5' RACE reads with MiXCR anew, one entry per CDR3 protein. The table shows about 59,000 distinct CDR3 sequences, with about 12% occurring only once. The trim removed 0 bases at V and 0 bases at J, leaving 17 bases unmatched. This CDR3 is built from 21 residues. Germline-derived CDR1 and CDR2 are LGHNA and YNFKEQ. This clonotype was counted once. This receptor was obtained from an adult who was a healthcare worker with PCR-confirmed SARS-CoV-2 infection or an uninfected control (not recorded which). The input for sequencing was whole blood, taken at baseline. This chain joins TRBV4-2 and TRBJ2-7; 10 positions match TRBD2. CDR3 sequence (DNA): TGTGCCAGCAGCCAAGAGTATCGGTCGGCTAGCGGGGGACCAAGCTCCTACGAGCAGTACTTC. Translating it yields CASSQEYRSASGGPSSYEQYF.